This TCR beta chain was recovered during a study of Ad26.COV2.S vaccination and SARS-CoV-2 variants. TCRdb keeps only in-frame clones here, not all; method: immunoSEQ multiplex PCR. The sample lists 440,000 or so clones, roughly 91% occurring once. Indicated treatment: 19 received Ad26.COV2.S at low or high dose, single or two shots; about 5 received placebo; per-sample allocation not given. After the first vaccine or placebo injection, samples were drawn on day 63. The CDR3 has 13 amino acids. CDR1 and CDR2 (germline): MDHEN, SYDVKM. Trimming left V 3 bases short and J 7 bases short, with 10 bases between. Concerning this clone: Its cognate antigen is unknown.

Whole-study findings and limits: Estimates derived from TCR breadth and depth analyses may have underestimated total T cell responses.

This chain links TRBV28 with TRBJ2-1; D is perhaps TRBD2 (6 bases). This receptor was identified in a person between 18 and 65 years old who received the Ad26.COV2.S COVID-19 vaccine or a placebo. The sequences come from peripheral blood, collected in a trial of Ad26.COV2.S vaccine versus placebo. The CDR3 coding sequence is TGTGCCAGCAGTTTGGCGGGAAGAAATGAGCAGTTCTTC. Translating gives CASSLAGRNEQFF.